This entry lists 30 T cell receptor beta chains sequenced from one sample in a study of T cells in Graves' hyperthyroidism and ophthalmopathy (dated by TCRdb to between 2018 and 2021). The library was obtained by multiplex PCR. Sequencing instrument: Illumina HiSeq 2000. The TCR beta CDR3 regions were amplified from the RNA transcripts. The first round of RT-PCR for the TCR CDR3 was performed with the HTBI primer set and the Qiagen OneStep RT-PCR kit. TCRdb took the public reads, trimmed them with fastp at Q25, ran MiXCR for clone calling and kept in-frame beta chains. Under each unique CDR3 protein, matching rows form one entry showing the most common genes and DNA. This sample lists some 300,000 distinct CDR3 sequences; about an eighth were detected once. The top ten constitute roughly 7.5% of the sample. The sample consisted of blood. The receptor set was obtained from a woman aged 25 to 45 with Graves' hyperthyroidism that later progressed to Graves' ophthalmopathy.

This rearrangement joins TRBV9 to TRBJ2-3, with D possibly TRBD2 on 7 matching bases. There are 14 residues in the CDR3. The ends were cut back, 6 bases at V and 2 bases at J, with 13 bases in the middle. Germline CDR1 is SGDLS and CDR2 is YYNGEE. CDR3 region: CASTGGLNTDTQYF. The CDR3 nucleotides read TGTGCCAGCACCGGGGGGCTGAACACAGATACGCAGTATTTT.

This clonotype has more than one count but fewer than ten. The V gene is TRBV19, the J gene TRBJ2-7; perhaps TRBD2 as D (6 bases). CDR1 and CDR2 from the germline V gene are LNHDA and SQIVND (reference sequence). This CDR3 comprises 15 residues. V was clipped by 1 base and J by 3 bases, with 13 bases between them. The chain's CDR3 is CASSIVRGSNYEQYF. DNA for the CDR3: TGTGCCAGTAGTATAGTTCGGGGGTCTAACTACGAGCAGTACTTC.

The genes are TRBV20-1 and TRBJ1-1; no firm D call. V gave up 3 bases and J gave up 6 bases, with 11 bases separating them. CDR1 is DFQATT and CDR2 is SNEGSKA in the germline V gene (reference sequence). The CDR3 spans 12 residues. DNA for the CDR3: TGCAGTGCTAGTTCGGGGTTCCCTGAAGCTTTCTTT. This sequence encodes CSASSGFPEAFF.

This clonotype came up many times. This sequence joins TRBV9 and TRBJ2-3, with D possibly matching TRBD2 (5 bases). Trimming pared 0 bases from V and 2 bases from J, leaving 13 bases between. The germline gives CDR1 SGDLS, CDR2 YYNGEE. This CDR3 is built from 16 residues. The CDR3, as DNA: TGTGCCAGCAGCGTAGGAGCGGCAGGAGCCACAGATACGCAGTATTTT. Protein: CASSVGAAGATDTQYF.

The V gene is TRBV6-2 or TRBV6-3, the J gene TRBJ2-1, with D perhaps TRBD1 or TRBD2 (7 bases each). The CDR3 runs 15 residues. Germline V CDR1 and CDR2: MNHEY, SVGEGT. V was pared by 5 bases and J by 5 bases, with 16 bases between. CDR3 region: CASSILQGGDNEQFF. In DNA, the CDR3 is TGTGCCAGCAGTATCTTGCAGGGGGGGGACAATGAGCAGTTCTTC.

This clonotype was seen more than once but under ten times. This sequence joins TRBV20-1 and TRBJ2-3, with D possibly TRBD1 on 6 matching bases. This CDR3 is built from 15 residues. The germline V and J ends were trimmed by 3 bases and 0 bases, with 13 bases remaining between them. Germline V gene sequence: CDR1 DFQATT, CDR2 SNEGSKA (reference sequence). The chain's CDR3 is CSARGPGVSTDTQYF. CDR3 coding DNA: TGCAGTGCTAGGGGGCCAGGGGTTAGCACAGATACGCAGTATTTT.

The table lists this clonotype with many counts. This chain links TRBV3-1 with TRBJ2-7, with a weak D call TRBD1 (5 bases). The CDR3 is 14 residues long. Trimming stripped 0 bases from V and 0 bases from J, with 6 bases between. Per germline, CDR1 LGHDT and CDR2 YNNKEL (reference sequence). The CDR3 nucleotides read TGTGCCAGCAGCCAAGAGACAGTCTCCTACGAGCAGTACTTC. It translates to CASSQETVSYEQYF.

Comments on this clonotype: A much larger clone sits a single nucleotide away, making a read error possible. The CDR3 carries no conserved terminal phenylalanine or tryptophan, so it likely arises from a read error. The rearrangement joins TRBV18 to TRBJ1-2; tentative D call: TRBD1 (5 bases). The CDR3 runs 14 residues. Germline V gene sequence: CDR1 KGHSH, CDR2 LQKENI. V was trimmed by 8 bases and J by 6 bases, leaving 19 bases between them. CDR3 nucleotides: TGTGCCAGCAGCTCGGGGGGTGGGTTGAATGGCTACACCCTC. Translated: CASSSGGGLNGYTL.

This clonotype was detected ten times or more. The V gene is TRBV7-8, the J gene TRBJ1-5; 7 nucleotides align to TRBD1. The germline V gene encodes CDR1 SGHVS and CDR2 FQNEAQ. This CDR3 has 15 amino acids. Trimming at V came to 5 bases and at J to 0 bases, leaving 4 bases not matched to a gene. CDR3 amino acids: CASSLQGFSNQPQHF. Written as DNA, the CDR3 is TGTGCCAGCAGCCTACAGGGGTTTAGCAATCAGCCCCAGCATTTT.

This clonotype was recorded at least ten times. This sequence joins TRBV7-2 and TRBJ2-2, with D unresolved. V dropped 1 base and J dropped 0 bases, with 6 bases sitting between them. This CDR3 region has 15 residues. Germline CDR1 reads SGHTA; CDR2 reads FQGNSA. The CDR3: CASSLGSPNTGELFF. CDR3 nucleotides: TGTGCCAGCAGCTTAGGTTCTCCGAACACCGGGGAGCTGTTTTTT.

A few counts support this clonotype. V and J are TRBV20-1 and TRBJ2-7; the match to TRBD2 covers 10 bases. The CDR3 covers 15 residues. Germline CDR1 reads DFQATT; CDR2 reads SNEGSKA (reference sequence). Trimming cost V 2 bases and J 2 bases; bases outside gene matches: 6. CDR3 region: CSARILLAGPYEQYF. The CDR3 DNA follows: TGCAGTGCTAGAATCCTACTAGCGGGACCCTACGAGCAGTACTTC.

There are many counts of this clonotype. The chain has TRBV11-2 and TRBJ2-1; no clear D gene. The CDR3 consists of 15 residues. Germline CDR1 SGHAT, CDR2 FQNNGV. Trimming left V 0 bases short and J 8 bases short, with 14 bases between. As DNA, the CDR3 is TGTGCCAGCAGCTTAGAAAGGATGACCACCGATGAGCAGTTCTTC. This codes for CASSLERMTTDEQFF. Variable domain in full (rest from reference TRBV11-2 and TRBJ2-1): EAGVAQSPRYKIIEKRQSVAFWCNPISGHATLYWYQQILGQGPKLLIQFQNNGVVDDSQLPKDRFSAERLKGVDSTLKIQPAKLEDSAVYLCASSLERMTTDEQFFGPGTRLTVL.

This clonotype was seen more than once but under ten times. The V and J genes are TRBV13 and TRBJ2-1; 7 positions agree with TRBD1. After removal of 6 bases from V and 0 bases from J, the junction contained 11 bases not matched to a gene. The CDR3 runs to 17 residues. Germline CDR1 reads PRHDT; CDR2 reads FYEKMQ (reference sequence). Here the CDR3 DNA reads TGTGCCAGCAGTCCCAACAACAGGGGAGCCTCCTACAATGAGCAGTTCTTC. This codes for CASSPNNRGASYNEQFF.

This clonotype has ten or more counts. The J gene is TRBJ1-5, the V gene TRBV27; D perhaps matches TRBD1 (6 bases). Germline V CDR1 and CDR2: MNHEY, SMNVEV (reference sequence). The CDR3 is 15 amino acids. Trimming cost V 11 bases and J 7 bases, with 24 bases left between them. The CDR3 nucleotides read TGTGCCTCAAAAGGGGGTATGGGATTAGACCAGCCCCAGCATTTT. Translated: CASKGGMGLDQPQHF.

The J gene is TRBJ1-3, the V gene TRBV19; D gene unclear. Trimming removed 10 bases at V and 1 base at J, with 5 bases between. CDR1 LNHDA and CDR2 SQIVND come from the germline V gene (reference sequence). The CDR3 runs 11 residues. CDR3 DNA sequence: TGTGCCACCGGATCTGGAAACACCATATATTTT. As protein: CATGSGNTIYF.

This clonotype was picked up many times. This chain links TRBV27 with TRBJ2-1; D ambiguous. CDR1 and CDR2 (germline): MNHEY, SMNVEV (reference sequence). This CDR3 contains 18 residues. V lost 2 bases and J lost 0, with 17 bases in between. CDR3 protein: CASSLSQNIPGSYNEQFF. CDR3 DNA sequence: TGTGCCAGCAGTTTAAGTCAGAACATCCCGGGCTCCTACAATGAGCAGTTCTTC.

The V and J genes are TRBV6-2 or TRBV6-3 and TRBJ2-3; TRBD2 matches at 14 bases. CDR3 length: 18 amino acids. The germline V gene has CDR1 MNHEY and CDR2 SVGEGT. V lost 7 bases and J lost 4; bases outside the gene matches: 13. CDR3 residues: CASIYGGGLAGVPDTQYF. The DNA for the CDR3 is TGTGCCAGCATCTACGGGGGGGGACTAGCGGGAGTACCAGATACGCAGTATTTT.

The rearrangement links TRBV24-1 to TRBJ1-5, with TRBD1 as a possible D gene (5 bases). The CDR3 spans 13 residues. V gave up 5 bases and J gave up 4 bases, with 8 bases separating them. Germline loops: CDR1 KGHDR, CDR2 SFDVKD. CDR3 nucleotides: TGTGCCACCAGTGCGGGGGGGAATCAGCCCCAGCATTTT. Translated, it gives CATSAGGNQPQHF.

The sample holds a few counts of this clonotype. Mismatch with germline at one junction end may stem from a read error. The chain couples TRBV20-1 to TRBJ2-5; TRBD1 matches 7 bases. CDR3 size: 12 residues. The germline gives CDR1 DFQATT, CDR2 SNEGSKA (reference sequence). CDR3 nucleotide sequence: TGCAGTGCTAGCGGGGATAAAGGGACAGTGGACTTC. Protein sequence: CSASGDKGTVDF.

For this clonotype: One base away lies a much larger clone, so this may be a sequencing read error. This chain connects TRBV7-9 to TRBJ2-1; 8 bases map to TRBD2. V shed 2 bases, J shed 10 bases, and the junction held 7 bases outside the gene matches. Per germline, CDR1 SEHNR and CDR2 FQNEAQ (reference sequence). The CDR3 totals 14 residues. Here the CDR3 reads CASSLPAGDVEQFF. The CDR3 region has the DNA TGTGCCAGCAGCTTACCAGCGGGAGATGTCGAGCAGTTCTTC.

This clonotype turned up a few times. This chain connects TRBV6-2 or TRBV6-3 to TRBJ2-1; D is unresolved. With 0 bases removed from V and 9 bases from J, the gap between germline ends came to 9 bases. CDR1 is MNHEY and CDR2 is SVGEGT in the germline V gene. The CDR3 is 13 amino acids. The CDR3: CASSYSEFIEQFF. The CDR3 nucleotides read TGTGCCAGCAGTTACTCGGAATTTATTGAGCAGTTCTTC.

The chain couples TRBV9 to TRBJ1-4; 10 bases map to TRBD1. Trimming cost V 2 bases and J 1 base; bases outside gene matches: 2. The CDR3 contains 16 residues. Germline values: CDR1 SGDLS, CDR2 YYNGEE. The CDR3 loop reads CASSVTGGGTNEKLFF. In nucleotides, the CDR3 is TGTGCCAGCAGCGTGACAGGGGGCGGAACTAATGAAAAACTGTTTTTT. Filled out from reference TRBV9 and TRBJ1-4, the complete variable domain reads DSGVTQTPKHLITATGQRVTLRCSPRSGDLSVYWYQQSLDQGLQFLIQYYNGEERAKGNILERFSAQQFPDLHSELNLSSLELGDSALYFCASSVTGGGTNEKLFFGSGTQLSVL.

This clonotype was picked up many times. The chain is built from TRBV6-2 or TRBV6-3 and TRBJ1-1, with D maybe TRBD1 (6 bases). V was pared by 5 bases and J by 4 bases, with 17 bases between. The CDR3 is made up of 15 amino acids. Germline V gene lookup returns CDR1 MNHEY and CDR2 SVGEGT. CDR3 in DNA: TGTGCCAGCAGTAACCCCGCCCCCAGGGGCACTGAAGCTTTCTTT. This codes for CASSNPAPRGTEAFF.

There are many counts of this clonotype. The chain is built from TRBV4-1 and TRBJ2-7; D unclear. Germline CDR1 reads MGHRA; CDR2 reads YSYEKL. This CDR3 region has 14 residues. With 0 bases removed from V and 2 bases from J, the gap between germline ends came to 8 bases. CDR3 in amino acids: CASSQETETYEQYF. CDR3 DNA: TGCGCCAGCAGCCAAGAGACGGAGACCTACGAGCAGTACTTC.

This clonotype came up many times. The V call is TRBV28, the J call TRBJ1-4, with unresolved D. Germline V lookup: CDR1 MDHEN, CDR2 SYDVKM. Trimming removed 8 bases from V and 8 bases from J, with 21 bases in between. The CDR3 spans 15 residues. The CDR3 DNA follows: TGTGCCAGCCACGGGAGTGGAGGCCCCAACGAAAAACTGTTTTTT. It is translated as CASHGSGGPNEKLFF.

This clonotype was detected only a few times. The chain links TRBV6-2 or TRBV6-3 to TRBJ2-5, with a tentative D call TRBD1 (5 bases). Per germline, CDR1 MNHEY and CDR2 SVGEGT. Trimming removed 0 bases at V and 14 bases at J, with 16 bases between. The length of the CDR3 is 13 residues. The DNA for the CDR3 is TGTGCCAGCAGTTACTCGACTGTGCAGGGCAAATACTTC. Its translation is CASSYSTVQGKYF.

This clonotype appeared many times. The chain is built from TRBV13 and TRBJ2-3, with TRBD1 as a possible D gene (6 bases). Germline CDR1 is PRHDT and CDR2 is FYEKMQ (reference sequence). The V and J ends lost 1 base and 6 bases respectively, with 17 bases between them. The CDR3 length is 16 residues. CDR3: CASSLAAGARTDTQYF. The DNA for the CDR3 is TGTGCCAGCAGCTTAGCGGCAGGGGCTAGGACGGATACGCAGTATTTT.

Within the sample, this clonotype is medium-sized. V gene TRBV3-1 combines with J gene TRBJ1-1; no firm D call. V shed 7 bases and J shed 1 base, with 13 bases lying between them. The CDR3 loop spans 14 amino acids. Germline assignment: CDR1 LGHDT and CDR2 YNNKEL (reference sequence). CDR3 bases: TGTGCCAGCAATTCTCGGACGGAGAACACTGAAGCTTTCTTT. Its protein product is CASNSRTENTEAFF.

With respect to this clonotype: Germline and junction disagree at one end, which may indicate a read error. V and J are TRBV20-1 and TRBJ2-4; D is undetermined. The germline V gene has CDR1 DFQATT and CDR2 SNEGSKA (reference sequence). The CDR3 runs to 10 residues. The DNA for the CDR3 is TGCAGTGCTGGAGAAAACATTCAGTACTTC. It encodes CSAGENIQYF.

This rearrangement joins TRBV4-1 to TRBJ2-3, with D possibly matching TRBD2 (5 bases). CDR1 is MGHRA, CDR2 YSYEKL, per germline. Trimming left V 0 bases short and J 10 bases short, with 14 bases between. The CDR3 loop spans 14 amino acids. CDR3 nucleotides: TGCGCCAGCAGCCAAGAAAGCGCTAGCTTCGCGCAGTATTTT. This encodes CASSQESASFAQYF.